Presented here are 19 T cell receptor beta chains from one specimen sequenced in a study of CD4 T cells in relation to SARS-CoV-2 and coronaviruses. The antigens of these receptors remain unknown. Here immunoSEQ multiplex PCR was the method, and the copy in TCRdb shows in-frame clones only, minus some. The table lists almost 20,000 clones, 70% to 75% of them singletons. CD4+ T cells from unexposed donors were obtained before the COVID-19 pandemic (2011-2018). CD4+ T cells were isolated from the cells after around eleven days of culture. The source material was CD4+ T cells from PBMCs, cultured in vitro. These receptors all come from a human donor in good health.

This chain connects TRBV5-4 to TRBJ1-2; maybe TRBD1 (6 bases). Deletions cut 4 bases from V and 1 base from J, with 23 bases between. In germline, CDR1 is SGHNT, CDR2 YYREEE (reference sequence). There are 18 residues in the CDR3. The CDR3 DNA is TGTGCCAGCAGCCCCAGGGGTGGACAGCTTCTATTTAACTATGGCTACACCTTC. Amino acids: CASSPRGGQLLFNYGYTF.

To note about this clone: A junction end diverges from the germline sequence, so it may reflect a read error. The V and J genes are TRBV7-7 and TRBJ2-5, with 7 bases identical to TRBD2. The germline V gene has CDR1 SSHAT and CDR2 FNYEAQ (reference sequence). The CDR3 totals 14 residues. CDR3 sequence reads: CASSLLGGEETQYF. The CDR3 DNA follows: TGTGCTAGCAGCTTACTGGGGGGGGAAGAGACCCAGTACTTC.

The rearrangement joins TRBV11-2 to TRBJ2-7, with 11 bases fitting TRBD1. Trimming cost V 5 bases and J 5 bases; bases outside gene matches: 8. The CDR3 sequence is 15 residues long. The V gene's germline CDR1 is SGHAT and CDR2 FQNNGV. The CDR3 protein is CASSPWTGGKDEQYF. The CDR3 DNA is TGTGCCAGCAGCCCATGGACAGGGGGCAAGGACGAGCAGTACTTC. Together with reference TRBV11-2 and TRBJ2-7, the CDR3 gives the full variable domain: EAGVAQSPRYKIIEKRQSVAFWCNPISGHATLYWYQQILGQGPKLLIQFQNNGVVDDSQLPKDRFSAERLKGVDSTLKIQPAKLEDSAVYLCASSPWTGGKDEQYFGPGTRLTVT.

CDR3 sequence reads: CASSRGDVSYEQYF. The CDR3 nucleotides are TGTGCCAGCAGCCGTGGGGACGTATCCTACGAGCAGTACTTC. The V call is TRBV5-6, the J call TRBJ2-7; tentatively, D is TRBD1 or TRBD2 (5 bases each). The CDR3 runs to 14 residues. Germline CDR1 is SGHDT and CDR2 is YYEEEE. V was pared by 4 bases and J by 1 base, with 12 bases between.

The chain links TRBV12-3 or TRBV12-4 to TRBJ2-5; D might be TRBD2 (6 bases). CDR3 length equals 12 residues. V was pared by 4 bases and J by 9 bases, with 12 bases between. CDR3 in DNA: TGTGCCAGCAGTTCTGGGCGGGGCCCCCAGTACTTC. It specifies CASSSGRGPQYF.

CDR3 sequence reads: CASSQTSGTGGGYTF. In DNA, the CDR3 is TGTGCCAGCAGCCAGACCTCAGGGACGGGTGGTGGCTACACCTTC. The chain couples TRBV3-1 (or the pseudogene TRBV3-2) to TRBJ1-2; D possibly corresponds to TRBD1 (5 bases). CDR1 LGHDT and CDR2 YNNKEL come from the germline V gene (reference sequence). The CDR3 runs to 15 residues. V shed 3 bases and J shed 7 bases, with 18 bases lying between them.

The chain joins TRBV7-2 to TRBJ2-7; TRBD2 agrees at 11 bases. Germline lookup yields CDR1 SGHTA and CDR2 FQGNSA. The CDR3 contains 18 residues. V gave up 1 base and J gave up 3 bases; unmatched junction bases: 11. CDR3 sequence reads: CASSLEIVAGGPGYEQYF. The CDR3, as DNA: TGTGCCAGCAGCTTAGAAATAGTAGCGGGAGGGCCAGGCTACGAGCAGTACTTC.

The chain carries TRBV5-1 and TRBJ1-1, with D unclear. CDR1 SGHRS and CDR2 YFSETQ come from the germline V gene. The CDR3 covers 14 residues. V was cut by 0 bases and J by 1 base, with 7 bases left in between. CDR3 in amino acids: CASSLDVRNTEAFF. CDR3 nucleotides: TGCGCCAGCAGCTTGGACGTAAGGAACACTGAAGCTTTCTTT.

This clone was observed a handful of times. The rearrangement links TRBV4-2 to TRBJ2-3; TRBD2 agrees at 9 bases. Per germline, CDR1 LGHNA and CDR2 YNFKEQ. The CDR3 length is 16 residues. J was trimmed by 2 bases and V by 0 bases; bases with no gene match: 3. The chain's CDR3 is CASSQEASGATDTQYF. For the CDR3, the DNA is TGTGCCAGCAGCCAAGAGGCTAGCGGGGCCACAGATACGCAGTATTTT.

The chain has TRBV27 and TRBJ2-7; the match to TRBD1 covers 8 bases. Germline CDR1 reads MNHEY; CDR2 reads SMNVEV (reference sequence). Trimming at V came to 6 bases and at J to 2 bases, leaving 6 bases not matched to a gene. This CDR3 is built from 14 residues. The CDR3 region is CASRQDRATYEQYF. The CDR3 region has the DNA TGTGCCAGCAGACAGGACAGGGCGACCTACGAGCAGTACTTC.

This sequence joins TRBV11-2 and TRBJ1-5, with D unclear. V lost 1 base and J 8 bases, leaving 6 bases between the germline ends. Germline V CDR1 and CDR2: SGHAT, FQNNGV. The CDR3 length is 12 residues. Here the CDR3 reads CASSLAGEPQHF. The CDR3 DNA follows: TGTGCCAGCAGCTTAGCCGGGGAGCCCCAGCATTTT.

The rearrangement joins TRBV9 to TRBJ1-6, with no clear D. V was trimmed by 3 bases and J by 2 bases, leaving 9 bases between them. The germline V gene encodes CDR1 SGDLS and CDR2 YYNGEE. CDR3 length: 15 residues. CDR3 coding DNA: TGTGCCAGCAGCGCTGGACGGACCTATAATTCACCCCTCCACTTT. This codes for CASSAGRTYNSPLHF.

This clone has only a few counts. V usage is TRBV19 and J usage is TRBJ1-3, with D possibly matching TRBD1 (6 bases). The V gene lost 6 bases and the J gene lost 3 bases, with 12 bases spanning the gap. Germline V lookup: CDR1 LNHDA, CDR2 SQIVND (reference sequence). The CDR3 consists of 14 residues. The CDR3 spells CASSTRGFGNTIYF. CDR3 sequence (DNA): TGTGCCAGTAGCACCAGGGGTTTTGGAAACACCATATATTTT.

The chain carries TRBV6-4 and TRBJ2-7, with 9 positions matching TRBD2. Germline CDR1 is MRHNA and CDR2 is SNTAGT. V lost 6 bases and J lost 0; bases outside the gene matches: 9. This CDR3 is built from 16 residues. The CDR3 loop reads CASRSSGSGSSYEQYF. CDR3 DNA sequence: TGTGCCAGCAGGAGTAGCGGGAGCGGTAGCTCCTACGAGCAGTACTTC.

The gene calls are TRBV18 and TRBJ2-7; maybe TRBD2 (5 bases). This CDR3 contains 15 residues. V gave up 0 bases and J gave up 4 bases, with 13 bases separating them. Germline loops: CDR1 KGHSH, CDR2 LQKENI. For the CDR3, the DNA is TGTGCCAGCTCACCACCAGGGAGAGGTCGGTACGAGCAGTACTTC. It encodes CASSPPGRGRYEQYF.

The V gene is TRBV4-3, the J gene TRBJ2-1, with D unresolved. The CDR3 runs to 15 residues. V was shortened by 0 bases and J by 5 bases, with 11 bases between the two germline ends. Looked up from germline, CDR1 is LGHNA and CDR2 is YSLEER. CDR3: CASSQDMEFNNEQFF. The CDR3 DNA reads as TGCGCCAGCAGCCAAGATATGGAATTTAACAATGAGCAGTTCTTC.

This rearrangement joins TRBV7-9 to TRBJ2-1, with a tentative D call TRBD2 (5 bases). CDR3 length: 16 amino acids. Trimming removed 6 bases from V and 0 bases from J, with 15 bases in between. The germline V gene has CDR1 SEHNR and CDR2 FQNEAQ (reference sequence). The CDR3 loop is CASREEYSLSYNEQFF. CDR3 DNA sequence: TGTGCCAGCAGGGAGGAATATTCACTCTCCTACAATGAGCAGTTCTTC. Together with reference TRBV7-9 and TRBJ2-1, the CDR3 gives the full variable domain: DTGVSQNPRHKITKRGQNVTFRCDPISEHNRLYWYRQTLGQGPEFLTYFQNEAQLEKSRLLSDRFSAERPKGSFSTLEIQRTEQGDSAMYLCASREEYSLSYNEQFFGPGTRLTVL.

The chain combines TRBV5-5 with TRBJ2-5; 11 bases map to TRBD1. CDR3 length equals 15 residues. Per germline, CDR1 SGHKS and CDR2 YYEKEE (reference sequence). J lost 5 bases, V lost 0 bases, and 3 bases had no gene match. CDR3 amino acids: CASSLGTGGLETQYF. The CDR3 nucleotides are TGTGCCAGCAGCTTGGGGACAGGGGGCCTGGAGACCCAGTACTTC.

The V call is TRBV27, the J call TRBJ1-5; D is perhaps TRBD1 (6 bases). Per germline, CDR1 MNHEY and CDR2 SMNVEV (reference sequence). CDR3 length: 15 residues. V was trimmed by 3 bases and J by 6 bases, leaving 15 bases between them. CDR3 region: CASSFLGGASQPQHF. For the CDR3, the DNA is TGTGCCAGCAGTTTCCTTGGGGGGGCAAGTCAGCCCCAGCATTTT.